What follows are 26 T cell receptor beta chains derived from one specimen sequenced in a study of T cell clonotyping in hematopoietic cell transplantation. Sequencing was performed with immunoSEQ multiplex PCR; in TCRdb, only in-frame clones are kept and a portion is missing. The repertoire consists of tens of thousands of clones, with less than 96% occurring once and the leading ten covering around 1.7%. Time point specified: recipient sample about 28 days before transplant, after cytoreduction. Material: peripheral blood mononuclear cells, obtained before stem cell transplant. The source of these receptors is a woman in her 50s with acute myeloid leukemia. Some clones in this sample may be carry-over from other donors' samples.

The chain combines TRBV19 with TRBJ1-3, with 12 bases fitting TRBD1. Germline V gives CDR1 LNHDA, CDR2 SQIVND (reference sequence). The CDR3 extends over 14 amino acids. V dropped 6 bases and J dropped 5; count of bases not matched to a gene: 2. DNA for the CDR3: TGTGCCAGTAGGCGGGACAGGGGGCGAAACACCATATATTTT. It is translated as CASRRDRGRNTIYF.

The V and J genes are TRBV7-8 and TRBJ2-1, with TRBD2 identical over 7 bases. The V gene's germline CDR1 is SGHVS and CDR2 FQNEAQ. The CDR3 consists of 17 residues. J was trimmed by 1 base and V by 1 base; bases with no gene match: 7. The CDR3 sequence: CASSLVWRGMSYNEQFF. Written as DNA, the CDR3 is TGTGCCAGCAGCTTAGTGTGGCGGGGGATGTCCTACAATGAGCAGTTCTTC.

The rearrangement joins TRBV30 to TRBJ1-2; D may be TRBD1 (5 bases). V was cut by 4 bases and J by 5 bases, with 14 bases left in between. There are 13 residues in the CDR3. Germline V lookup: CDR1 GTSNPN, CDR2 SVGIG (reference sequence). The CDR3: CAWTPGAPYGYTF. The CDR3 nucleotides read TGTGCCTGGACGCCCGGGGCTCCTTATGGCTACACCTTC.

The V call is TRBV5-1, the J call TRBJ2-1; 16 positions match TRBD2. The CDR3 consists of 17 residues. J lost 3 bases, V lost 7 bases, and 7 bases had no gene match. Germline V gene data show CDR1 as SGHRS and CDR2 as YFSETQ. In DNA, the CDR3 is TGCGCCAGCTCGGGACTAGCGGGAGGGACGGGCTACAATGAGCAGTTCTTC. Protein: CASSGLAGGTGYNEQFF.

The chain uses TRBV19 and TRBJ2-3, with TRBD2 as a possible D gene (7 bases). The CDR3 is 15 residues long. Germline CDR1 and CDR2: LNHDA and SQIVND (reference sequence). V lost 7 bases and J lost 0, with 14 bases in between. The chain's CDR3 is CASNFGGPSTDTQYF. The DNA for the CDR3 is TGTGCCAGTAACTTCGGGGGGCCAAGCACAGATACGCAGTATTTT.

The V and J genes are TRBV10-1 and TRBJ2-2; 11 positions match TRBD2. Germline values: CDR1 WNHNN, CDR2 SYGVQD (reference sequence). Germline trimming cut 6 bases from V and 5 bases from J; bases unmatched to any gene: 2. CDR3 size: 14 residues. This CDR3 reads CASSRLAGTGELFF. As DNA, the CDR3 is TGCGCCAGCAGCCGACTAGCGGGGACCGGGGAGCTGTTTTTT.

Concerning this clone: This specimen includes other DNA sequences encoding the same CDR3. J is TRBJ2-7 and V is TRBV19; 11 bases align to TRBD1. Germline assignment: CDR1 LNHDA and CDR2 SQIVND (reference sequence). This CDR3 region has 14 residues. Trimming took 7 bases from V and 2 from J; bases not matched to a gene: 4. The CDR3 loop is CASTPGQGAYEQYF. The CDR3 nucleotides read TGTGCCAGTACTCCGGGACAGGGGGCCTACGAGCAGTACTTC.

This chain links TRBV6-5 with TRBJ2-1; D is unclear. This CDR3 spans 16 amino acids. Trimming shortened V by 0 bases and J by 5 bases, and 14 bases separated the two germline ends. CDR1 is MNHEY and CDR2 is SVGAGI in the germline V gene. CDR3 sequence reads: CASSYSKMGTNNEQFF. CDR3 bases: TGTGCCAGCAGTTACTCGAAGATGGGAACTAACAATGAGCAGTTCTTC.

V usage is TRBV4-1 and J usage is TRBJ2-5, with D hard to call. CDR1 and CDR2 (germline): MGHRA, YSYEKL. Trimming shortened V by 1 base and J by 2 bases, and 8 bases separated the two germline ends. This CDR3 comprises 14 residues. The DNA for the CDR3 is TGCGCCAGCAGCCAAGTATCCCAACAAGAGACCCAGTACTTC. The encoded protein is CASSQVSQQETQYF.

This chain joins TRBV7-2 and TRBJ1-1; D gene ambiguous. Germline lookup yields CDR1 SGHTA and CDR2 FQGNSA. This CDR3 comprises 14 residues. V was clipped by 5 bases and J by 1 base, with 11 bases between them. In DNA, the CDR3 is TGTGCCAGCAGCCGCCGACGGGGGAACACTGAAGCTTTCTTT. It specifies CASSRRRGNTEAFF.

This chain joins TRBV5-6 and TRBJ2-2; D possibly corresponds to TRBD2 (6 bases). V lost 7 bases and J 8 bases, leaving 15 bases between the germline ends. Germline CDR1 SGHDT, CDR2 YYEEEE. The CDR3 is made up of 13 amino acids. The CDR3 DNA reads TGTGCCAGCTGCATCTCGGCGGGGGGGGAGCTGTTTTTT. This codes for CASCISAGGELFF.

The rearrangement uses TRBV6-5 and TRBJ2-7; 8 bases are shared with TRBD2. This CDR3 contains 15 residues. The germline gives CDR1 MNHEY, CDR2 SVGAGI. Trimming took 7 bases from V and 0 from J; bases not matched to a gene: 8. CDR3 region: CASTMTSASSYEQYF. CDR3 coding DNA: TGTGCCAGCACTATGACTAGCGCAAGCTCCTACGAGCAGTACTTC.

This chain uses TRBV19 with TRBJ1-2; the match to TRBD1 covers 7 bases. V was clipped by 7 bases and J by 4 bases; unmatched bases: 15. CDR3 length: 16 amino acids. Germline V gene lookup returns CDR1 LNHDA and CDR2 SQIVND (reference sequence). The CDR3 DNA sequence: TGTGCCAGTACCCCCTCGTTTATGGGACAGAGCTATGGCTACACCTTC. Translated: CASTPSFMGQSYGYTF.

The chain carries TRBV2 and TRBJ1-1; D unclear. Germline CDR1 reads SNHLY; CDR2 reads FYNNEI. The CDR3 is 14 amino acids. Trimming removed 7 bases at V and 1 base at J, with 13 bases between. For the CDR3, the DNA is TGTGCCAGCAAAGACTGGTCCGGGAACACTGAAGCTTTCTTT. Its protein product is CASKDWSGNTEAFF.

The chain uses TRBV2 and TRBJ2-7; D is perhaps TRBD2 (6 bases). Trimming left V 6 bases short and J 0 bases short, with 24 bases between. Germline loops: CDR1 SNHLY, CDR2 FYNNEI. The CDR3 runs to 18 residues. The chain's CDR3 is CASRNLLSLARSSYEQYF. The CDR3 nucleotides are TGTGCCAGCAGGAACCTCCTTTCTCTAGCGCGAAGCTCCTACGAGCAGTACTTC.

Written as DNA, the CDR3 is TGCGCCAGCAGCCAAGGGGACAGGGGGAACTATGGCTACACCTTC. Translated: CASSQGDRGNYGYTF. The rearrangement joins TRBV4-1 to TRBJ1-2; TRBD1 aligns across 11 bases. The CDR3 is 15 residues long. Germline V gene sequence: CDR1 MGHRA, CDR2 YSYEKL. V trimming: 1 base; J trimming: 2 bases; junction bases outside the gene matches: 0.

The V gene is TRBV5-4, the J gene TRBJ1-2, with D possibly being TRBD1 (6 bases). The V gene's germline CDR1 is SGHNT and CDR2 YYREEE (reference sequence). The CDR3 has 13 amino acids. The V end lost 2 bases, the J end lost 6 bases, and 11 bases lay between the germline ends. The CDR3 nucleotides are TGTGCCAGCAGCTTAAGGGGGACGGATGGCTACACCTTC. Amino acids: CASSLRGTDGYTF. The complete variable domain, with remaining parts taken from reference TRBV5-4 and TRBJ1-2, reads ETGVTQSPTHLIKTRGQQVTLRCSSQSGHNTVSWYQQALGQGPQFIFQYYREEENGRGNFPPRFSGLQFPNYSSELNVNALELDDSALYLCASSLRGTDGYTFGSGTRLTVV.

V usage is TRBV28 and J usage is TRBJ1-2; no clear D gene. This CDR3 spans 14 amino acids. V was clipped by 9 bases and J by 4 bases, with 18 bases between them. CDR1 is MDHEN, CDR2 SYDVKM, per germline. The DNA of the CDR3 is TGTGCCAGTAGTGCTGAGGCGGCGGTCTATGGCTACACCTTC. It is translated as CASSAEAAVYGYTF.

A single count supports this clone. V usage is TRBV6-5 and J usage is TRBJ2-2; the D is unclear. CDR1 is MNHEY, CDR2 SVGAGI, per germline. CDR3 length: 14 residues. V dropped 6 bases and J dropped 3 bases, with 11 bases sitting between them. CDR3 nucleotide sequence: TGTGCCAGCAGGACTCCTCTTGACACCGGGGAGCTGTTTTTT. Its translation is CASRTPLDTGELFF.

This rearrangement joins TRBV9 to TRBJ2-3; TRBD1 aligns across 9 bases. The germline V gene encodes CDR1 SGDLS and CDR2 YYNGEE. The length of the CDR3 is 14 residues. V was pared by 3 bases and J by 1 base, with 0 bases of the junction left unmatched. The DNA of the CDR3 is TGTGCCAGCAGCGGGGACAGGGGCACAGATACGCAGTATTTT. Protein product: CASSGDRGTDTQYF. The full variable domain, its missing parts supplied by reference TRBV9 and TRBJ2-3, is DSGVTQTPKHLITATGQRVTLRCSPRSGDLSVYWYQQSLDQGLQFLIQYYNGEERAKGNILERFSAQQFPDLHSELNLSSLELGDSALYFCASSGDRGTDTQYFGPGTRLTVL.

In DNA form, the CDR3 reads TGCAGCGTCCTAGTGAACACTGAAGCTTTCTTT. It translates to CSVLVNTEAFF. The chain links TRBV29-1 to TRBJ1-1, with no clear D. This CDR3 comprises 11 residues. V shed 6 bases and J shed 0 bases, with 5 bases lying between them. Looked up from germline, CDR1 is SQVTM and CDR2 is ANQGSEA.

This sequence joins TRBV7-6 and TRBJ2-2; TRBD1 agrees at 7 bases. Germline CDR1 SGHVS, CDR2 FNYEAQ. Losses at the gene ends were 5 bases for V and 4 bases for J; bases not matched to a gene: 7. This CDR3 contains 15 residues. DNA of the CDR3: TGTGCCAGCAGCCTACAAGCAGGGGGCACCGGGGAGCTGTTTTTT. Translated, it gives CASSLQAGGTGELFF.

CDR3 region: CASSSGLNPPYNEQFF. In DNA, the CDR3 is TGTGCCAGCAGTTCGGGACTGAATCCCCCCTACAATGAGCAGTTCTTC. V and J are TRBV6-5 and TRBJ2-1, with D perhaps TRBD2 (6 bases). V dropped 4 bases and J dropped 2 bases, with 15 bases sitting between them. CDR3 length equals 16 residues. Germline V gene data show CDR1 as MNHEY and CDR2 as SVGAGI.

The CDR3 DNA reads TGTGCCAGCAGTGATGGGGGCGGACGCTCCTACAATGAGCAGTTCTTC. This sequence encodes CASSDGGGRSYNEQFF. The genes are TRBV6-4 and TRBJ2-1, with D perhaps TRBD1 (6 bases). The CDR3 covers 16 residues. Germline assignment: CDR1 MRHNA and CDR2 SNTAGT. The V gene lost 3 bases and the J gene lost 0 bases, with 12 bases spanning the gap.

CDR3 sequence reads: CASSYPRVQPQHF. For the CDR3, the DNA is TGTGCCAGCAGTTACCCCAGGGTTCAGCCCCAGCATTTT. The chain has TRBV6-6 and TRBJ1-5; D perhaps matches TRBD1 (5 bases). The CDR3 sequence is 13 residues long. Trimming removed 2 bases at V and 6 bases at J, with 8 bases between. From germline, CDR1 is MNHNY and CDR2 SVGAGI (reference sequence).

The V and J genes are TRBV11-3 and TRBJ2-1, with 9 nucleotides matching TRBD2. In germline, CDR1 is SGHNT, CDR2 YENEEA. The V and J ends lost 1 base and 4 bases, in that order; junction bases with no gene match: 2. The CDR3 is 15 amino acids. The CDR3 sequence is CASSLGAGGYNEQFF. CDR3 nucleotide sequence: TGTGCCAGCAGCTTAGGAGCGGGGGGATACAATGAGCAGTTCTTC.